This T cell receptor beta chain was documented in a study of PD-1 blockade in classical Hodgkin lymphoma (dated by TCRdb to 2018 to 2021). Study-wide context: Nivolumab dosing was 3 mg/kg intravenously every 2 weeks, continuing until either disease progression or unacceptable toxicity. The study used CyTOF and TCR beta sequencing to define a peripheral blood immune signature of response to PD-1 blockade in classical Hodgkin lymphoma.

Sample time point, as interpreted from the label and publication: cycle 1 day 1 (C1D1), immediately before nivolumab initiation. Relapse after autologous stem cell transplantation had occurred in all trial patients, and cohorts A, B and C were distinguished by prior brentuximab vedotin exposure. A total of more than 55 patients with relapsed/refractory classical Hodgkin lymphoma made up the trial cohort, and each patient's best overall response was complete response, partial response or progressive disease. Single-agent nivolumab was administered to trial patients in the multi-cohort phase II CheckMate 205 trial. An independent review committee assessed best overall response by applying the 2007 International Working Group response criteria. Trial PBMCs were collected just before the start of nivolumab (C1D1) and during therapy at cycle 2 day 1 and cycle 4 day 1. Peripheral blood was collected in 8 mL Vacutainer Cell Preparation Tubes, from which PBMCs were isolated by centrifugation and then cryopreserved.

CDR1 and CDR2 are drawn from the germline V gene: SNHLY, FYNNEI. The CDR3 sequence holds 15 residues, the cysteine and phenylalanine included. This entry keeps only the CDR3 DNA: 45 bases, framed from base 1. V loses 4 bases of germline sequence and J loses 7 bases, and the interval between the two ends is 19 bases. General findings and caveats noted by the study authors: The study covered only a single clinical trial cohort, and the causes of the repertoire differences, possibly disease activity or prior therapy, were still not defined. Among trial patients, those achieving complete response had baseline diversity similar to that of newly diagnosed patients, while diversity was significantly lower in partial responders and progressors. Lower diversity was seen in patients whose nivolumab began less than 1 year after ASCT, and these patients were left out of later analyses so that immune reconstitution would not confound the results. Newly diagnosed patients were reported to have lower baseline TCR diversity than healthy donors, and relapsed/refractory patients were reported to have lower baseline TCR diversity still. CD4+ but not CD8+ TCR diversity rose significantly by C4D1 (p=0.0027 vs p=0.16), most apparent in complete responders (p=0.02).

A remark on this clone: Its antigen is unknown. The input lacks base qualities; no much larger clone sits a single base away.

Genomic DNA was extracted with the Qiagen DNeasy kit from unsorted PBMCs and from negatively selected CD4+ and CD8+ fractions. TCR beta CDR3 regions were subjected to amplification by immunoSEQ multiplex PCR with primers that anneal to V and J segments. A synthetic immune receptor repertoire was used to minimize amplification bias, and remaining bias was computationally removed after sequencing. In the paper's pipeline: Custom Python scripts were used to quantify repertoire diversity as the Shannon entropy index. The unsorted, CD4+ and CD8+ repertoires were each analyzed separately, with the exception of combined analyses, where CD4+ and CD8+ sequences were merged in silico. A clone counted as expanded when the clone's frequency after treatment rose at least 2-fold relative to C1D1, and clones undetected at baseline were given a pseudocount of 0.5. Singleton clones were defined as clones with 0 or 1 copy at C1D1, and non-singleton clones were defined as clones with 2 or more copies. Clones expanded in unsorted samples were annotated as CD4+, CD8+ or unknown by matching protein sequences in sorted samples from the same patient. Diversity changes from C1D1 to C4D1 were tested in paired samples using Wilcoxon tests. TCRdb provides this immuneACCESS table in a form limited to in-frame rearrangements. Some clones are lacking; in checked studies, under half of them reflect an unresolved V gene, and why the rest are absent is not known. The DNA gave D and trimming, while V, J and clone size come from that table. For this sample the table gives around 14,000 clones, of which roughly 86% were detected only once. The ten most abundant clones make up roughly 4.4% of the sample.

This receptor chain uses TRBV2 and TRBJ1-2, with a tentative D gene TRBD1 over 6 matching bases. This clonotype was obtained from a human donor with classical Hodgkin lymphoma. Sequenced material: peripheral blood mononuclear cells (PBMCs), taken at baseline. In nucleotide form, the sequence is TGTGCCAGCAGTGCGGACAGCTACCTGAACGGTGGCTACACCTTC. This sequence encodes CASSADSYLNGGYTF. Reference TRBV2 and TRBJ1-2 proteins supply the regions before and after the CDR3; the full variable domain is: EPEVTQTPSHQVTQMGQEVILRCVPISNHLYFYWYRQILGQKVEFLVSFYNNEISEKSEIFDDQFSVERPDGSNFTLKIRSTKLEDSAMYFCASSADSYLNGGYTFGSGTRLTVV.